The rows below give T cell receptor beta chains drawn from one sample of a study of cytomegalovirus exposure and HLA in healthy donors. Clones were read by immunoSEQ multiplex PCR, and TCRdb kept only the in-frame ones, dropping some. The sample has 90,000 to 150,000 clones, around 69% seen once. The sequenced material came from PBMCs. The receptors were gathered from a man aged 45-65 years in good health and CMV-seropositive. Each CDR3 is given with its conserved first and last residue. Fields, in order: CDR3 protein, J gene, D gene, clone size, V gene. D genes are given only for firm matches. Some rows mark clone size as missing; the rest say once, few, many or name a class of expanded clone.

CDR3 protein: CASSLARFSSYEQYF
J gene: TRBJ2-7
D gene: NA
clone size: NA
V gene: TRBV11-1

CDR3 protein: CAISESNRVNGYTF
J gene: TRBJ1-2
D gene: NA
clone size: NA
V gene: TRBV10-3

CDR3 protein: CASSIQERAFF
J gene: TRBJ1-1
D gene: NA
clone size: NA
V gene: TRBV7-9

CDR3 protein: CASGQESTDTQYF
J gene: TRBJ2-3
D gene: TRBD1
clone size: NA
V gene: TRBV10-1

CDR3 protein: CASSRGQGDYGYTF
J gene: TRBJ1-2
D gene: TRBD1
clone size: NA
V gene: TRBV5-6

CDR3 protein: CASSFSQTSGGEQFF
J gene: TRBJ2-1
D gene: TRBD2
clone size: once
V gene: TRBV5-1

CDR3 protein: CASSLGTSGLSYNEQFF
J gene: TRBJ2-1
D gene: TRBD2
clone size: NA
V gene: TRBV5-1

CDR3 protein: CSVRRASGTDTQYF
J gene: TRBJ2-3
D gene: NA
clone size: NA
V gene: TRBV29-1

CDR3 protein: CASSFGRGSTNYGYTF
J gene: TRBJ1-2
D gene: NA
clone size: NA
V gene: TRBV28

CDR3 protein: CASSSLGQGRYEQYF
J gene: TRBJ2-7
D gene: TRBD1
clone size: NA
V gene: TRBV28

CDR3 protein: CASSVSGTSGYEQYF
J gene: TRBJ2-7
D gene: TRBD2
clone size: few
V gene: TRBV5-1

CDR3 protein: CASSEASSDEQYF
J gene: TRBJ2-7
D gene: NA
clone size: NA
V gene: TRBV2

CDR3 protein: CASSPSIEDTGELFF
J gene: TRBJ2-2
D gene: NA
clone size: few
V gene: TRBV18

CDR3 protein: CAISEAPGELNTEAFF
J gene: TRBJ1-1
D gene: NA
clone size: NA
V gene: TRBV10-3

CDR3 protein: CASSQEQGANTGELFF
J gene: TRBJ2-2
D gene: TRBD1
clone size: NA
V gene: TRBV4-1

CDR3 protein: CASSYMSGPYNEQFF
J gene: TRBJ2-1
D gene: NA
clone size: NA
V gene: TRBV6-5

CDR3 protein: CASGGDASFLEPQHF
J gene: TRBJ1-5
D gene: NA
clone size: NA
V gene: TRBV6-5

CDR3 protein: CASSVAWVQQGASEAFF
J gene: TRBJ1-1
D gene: TRBD1
clone size: NA
V gene: TRBV9

CDR3 protein: CASSLLDTGELFF
J gene: TRBJ2-2
D gene: NA
clone size: NA
V gene: TRBV28

CDR3 protein: CASRSGTSNEKLFF
J gene: TRBJ1-4
D gene: NA
clone size: NA
V gene: TRBV28

CDR3 protein: CASSKSGDTQYF
J gene: TRBJ2-3
D gene: NA
clone size: NA
V gene: TRBV7-9

CDR3 protein: CASSAGQGPYNEQFF
J gene: TRBJ2-1
D gene: TRBD1
clone size: NA
V gene: TRBV5-4

CDR3 protein: CASSESPRANYGYTF
J gene: TRBJ1-2
D gene: NA
clone size: few
V gene: TRBV10-2

CDR3 protein: CASRPLTNYGYTF
J gene: TRBJ1-2
D gene: NA
clone size: NA
V gene: TRBV11-2